Below, one T cell receptor beta chain is given with its context. The CDR3 extends over 15 amino acids. Germline CDR1 is LGHNA and CDR2 is YNFKEQ. Trimming removed 9 bases at V and 1 base at J, with 18 bases between. The sample comes from a study of T cell changes during pregnancy in multiple sclerosis. Method: immunoSEQ multiplex PCR; TCRdb's copy keeps in-frame clones and lacks some. The table shows 85,000 to 100,000 clones, with roughly 92% occurring only once. The chain is built from TRBV4-2 and TRBJ2-5, with D perhaps matching TRBD1 (5 bases). This clonotype was sampled from a female donor with multiple sclerosis, enrolled in a pregnancy study. Sequencing used peripheral blood, obtained after pregnancy. Written as DNA, the CDR3 is TGTGCCAGGATCCATGCATCAGGGATCCAAGAGACCCAGTACTTC. Encoded protein: CARIHASGIQETQYF.